The present T cell receptor (beta chain) was sequenced within a study of tumor and adjacent non-tumor tissue in lung cancer. TCRbeta libraries were built with three rounds of nested PCR, modified from ARM-PCR. One entry per CDR3 protein results from TCRdb running MiXCR on the multiplex PCR reads. The sample lists 60,000 to 90,000 distinct CDR3 sequences; 55% to 70% were seen once. This sample's RNA came from whole unsorted tissue. This non-tumor lung sample came from over 3 cm beyond the tumor edge. The CDR3 loop spans 12 amino acids. Germline CDR1 and CDR2: DFQATT and SNEGSKA (reference sequence). This chain links TRBV20-1 with TRBJ1-5; D unclear. The sequence was obtained from a woman aged 45-59 years with non-small cell lung cancer. The source material was distant non-tumor lung tissue. The CDR3 sequence: CNARSGALPQHF. CDR3 sequence (DNA): TGCAATGCCAGGTCGGGCGCTCTGCCCCAGCATTTT.